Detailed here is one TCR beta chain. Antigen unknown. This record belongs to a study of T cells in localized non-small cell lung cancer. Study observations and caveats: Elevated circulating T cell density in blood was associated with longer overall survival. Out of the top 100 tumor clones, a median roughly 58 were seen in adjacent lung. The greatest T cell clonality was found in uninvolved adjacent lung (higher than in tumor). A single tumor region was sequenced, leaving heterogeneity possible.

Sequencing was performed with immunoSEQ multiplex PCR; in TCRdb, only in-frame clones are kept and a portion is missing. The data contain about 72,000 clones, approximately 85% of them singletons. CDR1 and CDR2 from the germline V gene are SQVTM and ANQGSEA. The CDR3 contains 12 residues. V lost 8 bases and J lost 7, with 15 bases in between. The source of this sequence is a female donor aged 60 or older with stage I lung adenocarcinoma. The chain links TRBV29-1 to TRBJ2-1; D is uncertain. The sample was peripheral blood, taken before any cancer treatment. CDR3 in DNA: TGCAGCTCCTCGACGCTCCAAAATGAGCAGTTCTTC. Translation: CSSSTLQNEQFF.